A single sample gave rise to the 30 T cell receptor beta chains below, sequenced in a study of cytomegalovirus exposure and HLA in healthy donors (dated by TCRdb to about 2017). To prepare the library, the immunoSEQ multiplex PCR assay was applied. TCRdb mirrors the immuneACCESS table, restricted to in-frame sequences. Some clones are absent from its copies; in checked studies, under half trace to an unresolved V gene, and the reason for the others is unknown. For this sample the table gives about 180,000 clones, of which about nine tenths were detected only once. Clones ranked in the top ten supply roughly 3% of the sample. The sample comprised PBMCs. These receptors all stem from a man in his late teens or twenties in good health and CMV-seropositive.

The chain links TRBV27 to TRBJ2-5; 7 nucleotides align to TRBD2. The trim removed 2 bases at V and 4 bases at J, leaving 4 bases unmatched. This CDR3 spans 14 amino acids. The germline V gene has CDR1 MNHEY and CDR2 SMNVEV (reference sequence). The CDR3 is CASSLRLAGETQYF. CDR3 coding DNA: TGTGCCAGCAGTTTACGACTAGCAGGAGAGACCCAGTACTTC.

The rearrangement uses TRBV28 and TRBJ1-2; D unresolved. This CDR3 contains 12 residues. V lost 2 bases and J 4 bases, leaving 5 bases between the germline ends. Germline CDR1 is MDHEN and CDR2 is SYDVKM. The CDR3 sequence: CASSLASYGYTF. The CDR3 nucleotides are TGTGCCAGCAGTTTAGCGAGCTATGGCTACACCTTC.

The genes are TRBV7-9 and TRBJ2-2; no firm D call. Trimming took 1 base from V and 0 from J, leaving 15 bases between them. The length of the CDR3 is 18 residues. CDR1 SEHNR and CDR2 FQNEAQ come from the germline V gene (reference sequence). In DNA, the CDR3 is TGTGCCAGCAGCTTAGTCGAACTAAAGACTGCGAACACCGGGGAGCTGTTTTTT. As protein: CASSLVELKTANTGELFF.

The chain is built from TRBV9 and TRBJ2-3, with TRBD1 identical over 8 bases. The CDR3 totals 15 residues. Trimming cost V 2 bases and J 2 bases; bases outside gene matches: 4. The germline CDR1 and CDR2 sequences are SGDLS and YYNGEE. CDR3 protein: CASSVGDRTTDTQYF. The CDR3 bases are TGTGCCAGCAGCGTCGGGGACAGGACCACAGATACGCAGTATTTT.

CDR3 sequence (DNA): TGTGCCAGCAGCCAAGCGGGTACAGGGGCCAGCTATGGCTACACCTTC. This encodes CASSQAGTGASYGYTF. The gene calls are TRBV4-2 and TRBJ1-2; 7 positions agree with TRBD1. J lost 4 bases, V lost 1 base, and 9 bases had no gene match. CDR3 length: 16 residues. The germline CDR1 and CDR2 sequences are LGHNA and YNFKEQ.

The genes are TRBV29-1 and TRBJ2-5; D is unresolved. The CDR3 is 15 amino acids. Trimming left V 0 bases short and J 1 base short, with 12 bases between. Germline V lookup: CDR1 SQVTM, CDR2 ANQGSEA. CDR3 region: CSVEDPRRSQETQYF. CDR3 coding DNA: TGCAGCGTTGAAGACCCCAGGCGATCCCAAGAGACCCAGTACTTC.

The chain uses TRBV4-1 and TRBJ2-7, with 8 nucleotides matching TRBD2. CDR3 length: 16 residues. V lost 3 bases to trimming and J lost 2 bases; unmatched junction nucleotides: 9. Germline V gives CDR1 MGHRA, CDR2 YSYEKL. CDR3 DNA sequence: TGCGCCAGCAGCCACGTGGGCACCGGGAGGGCCTACGAGCAGTACTTC. Its translation: CASSHVGTGRAYEQYF.

J is TRBJ1-4 and V is TRBV4-3; 8 positions match TRBD1. The CDR3 sequence is 15 residues long. Germline V gene sequence: CDR1 LGHNA, CDR2 YSLEER. V lost 1 base, J lost 6 bases, and 4 bases stayed unmatched. The CDR3 sequence: CASSQGETGDEKLFF. The CDR3 DNA follows: TGCGCCAGCAGCCAAGGGGAGACAGGGGATGAAAAACTGTTTTTT.

The chain joins TRBV7-6 to TRBJ2-5; 7 nucleotides line up with TRBD2. With 2 bases clipped from V and 5 bases from J, the junction kept 5 bases outside the gene matches. This CDR3 comprises 14 residues. Germline V lookup: CDR1 SGHVS, CDR2 FNYEAQ. DNA for the CDR3: TGTGCCAGCAGCTTAACTAGCGCGGGCGAGACCCAGTACTTC. Protein sequence: CASSLTSAGETQYF. Looking up the rest from reference TRBV7-6 and TRBJ2-5 gives the full variable domain: GAGVSQSPRYKVTKRGQDVALRCDPISGHVSLYWYRQALGQGPEFLTYFNYEAQQDKSGLPNDRFSAERPEGSISTLTIQRTEQRDSAMYRCASSLTSAGETQYFGPGTRLLVL.

V usage is TRBV7-2 and J usage is TRBJ2-1; D is perhaps TRBD1 (5 bases). This CDR3 spans 16 amino acids. With 2 bases removed from V and 0 bases from J, the gap between germline ends came to 11 bases. Germline V gene sequence: CDR1 SGHTA, CDR2 FQGNSA. The chain's CDR3 is CASSLSTGSSYNEQFF. In nucleotides, the CDR3 is TGTGCCAGCAGCTTATCTACAGGAAGCTCCTACAATGAGCAGTTCTTC.

This clone was observed a single time. This chain links TRBV5-1 with TRBJ2-7; 9 bases line up with TRBD2. CDR1 is SGHRS, CDR2 YFSETQ, per germline. V lost 2 bases, J lost 3 bases, and 6 bases stayed unmatched. The CDR3 loop spans 15 amino acids. The CDR3 DNA reads TGCGCCAGCAGCTTTGTAGCGGGGGCGGGCTACGAGCAGTACTTC. Residues: CASSFVAGAGYEQYF.

J is TRBJ2-3 and V is TRBV6-5; no firm D call. CDR1 MNHEY and CDR2 SVGAGI come from the germline V gene. The CDR3 is 12 residues long. Trimming took off 6 bases at V and 6 bases at J, with 10 bases between the two ends. CDR3 nucleotide sequence: TGTGCCAGCAGAGATATCCGGGATACGCAGTATTTT. The encoded protein is CASRDIRDTQYF.

The chain couples TRBV5-1 to TRBJ1-1; D gene unclear. CDR1 SGHRS and CDR2 YFSETQ come from the germline V gene. The CDR3 has 13 amino acids. The ends were cut back, 4 bases at V and 0 bases at J, with 7 bases in the middle. The chain's CDR3 is CASSETVNTEAFF. For the CDR3, the DNA is TGCGCCAGCAGCGAAACAGTGAACACTGAAGCTTTCTTT.

The gene calls are TRBV7-9 and TRBJ2-5, with 7 positions matching TRBD1. This CDR3 has 16 amino acids. CDR1 and CDR2 (germline): SEHNR, FQNEAQ (reference sequence). V dropped 5 bases and J dropped 3; count of bases not matched to a gene: 12. CDR3 in amino acids: CASSQRTGQQKETQYF. CDR3 sequence (DNA): TGTGCCAGCAGCCAAAGAACGGGACAGCAAAAAGAGACCCAGTACTTC. Full variable domain (remainder filled in from reference TRBV7-9 and TRBJ2-5): DTGVSQNPRHKITKRGQNVTFRCDPISEHNRLYWYRQTLGQGPEFLTYFQNEAQLEKSRLLSDRFSAERPKGSFSTLEIQRTEQGDSAMYLCASSQRTGQQKETQYFGPGTRLLVL.

This chain links TRBV28 with TRBJ1-5; TRBD1 aligns across 7 bases. The V gene's germline CDR1 is MDHEN and CDR2 SYDVKM. CDR3 length: 14 amino acids. V trimming: 4 bases; J trimming: 4 bases; junction bases outside the gene matches: 4. The CDR3 bases are TGTGCCAGCAGTTCCGAGGGGGCAAATCAGCCCCAGCATTTT. It is translated as CASSSEGANQPQHF.

The rearrangement links TRBV9 to TRBJ2-1; D perhaps matches TRBD1 (6 bases). CDR1 and CDR2 from the germline V gene are SGDLS and YYNGEE. V lost 3 bases and J lost 8, with 15 bases in between. The CDR3 consists of 14 residues. CDR3 sequence (DNA): TGTGCCAGCAGCGCCTACACCCCAGGGGATGAGCAGTTCTTC. Residues: CASSAYTPGDEQFF. The variable domain in full, completed from reference TRBV9 and TRBJ2-1, reads DSGVTQTPKHLITATGQRVTLRCSPRSGDLSVYWYQQSLDQGLQFLIQYYNGEERAKGNILERFSAQQFPDLHSELNLSSLELGDSALYFCASSAYTPGDEQFFGPGTRLTVL.

The V call is TRBV7-6, the J call TRBJ2-3, with D possibly matching TRBD1 (5 bases). Germline V gene lookup returns CDR1 SGHVS and CDR2 FNYEAQ. This CDR3 has 16 residues. Trimming shortened V by 5 bases and J by 3 bases, and 18 bases separated the two germline ends. This CDR3 is CASSPLKLGETDTQYF. Written as DNA, the CDR3 is TGTGCCAGCAGCCCTCTTAAGCTAGGGGAAACAGATACGCAGTATTTT.

V is TRBV9 and J is TRBJ2-7; TRBD1 is a possible D gene (6 bases). This CDR3 comprises 12 residues. From germline, CDR1 is SGDLS and CDR2 YYNGEE. Trimming left V 3 bases short and J 6 bases short, with 10 bases between. For the CDR3, the DNA is TGTGCCAGCAGCGCCACAGGGACCGAGCAGTACTTC. This sequence encodes CASSATGTEQYF.

This clone was picked up one time. The V call is TRBV9, the J call TRBJ1-1; D unclear. V lost 0 bases and J lost 8, with 11 bases in between. Germline CDR1 SGDLS, CDR2 YYNGEE. CDR3 length: 13 amino acids. In DNA form, the CDR3 reads TGTGCCAGCAGCGTAGGAGGTTTTGGAGAAGCTTTCTTT. It is translated as CASSVGGFGEAFF.

This rearrangement joins TRBV25-1 to TRBJ1-1; D is uncertain. The V gene's germline CDR1 is MGHDK and CDR2 SYGVNS. V shed 6 bases and J shed 0 bases, with 5 bases lying between them. This CDR3 comprises 12 residues. CDR3 nucleotide sequence: TGTGCCAGCAGACTTATGAACACTGAAGCTTTCTTT. Translation: CASRLMNTEAFF.

The chain links TRBV19 to TRBJ2-1; D possibly corresponds to TRBD2 (6 bases). The V gene lost 1 base and the J gene lost 0 bases, with 10 bases spanning the gap. Germline CDR1 is LNHDA and CDR2 is SQIVND (reference sequence). This CDR3 spans 16 amino acids. CDR3 bases: TGTGCCAGTAGTATAGGGGACTTCAGCTCCTACAATGAGCAGTTCTTC. Its protein product is CASSIGDFSSYNEQFF.

The chain links TRBV7-2 to TRBJ2-7; 7 bases fit TRBD2. Germline V CDR1 and CDR2: SGHTA, FQGNSA. CDR3 length equals 13 residues. V shed 8 bases and J 2 bases; nucleotides not matched to a gene: 6. CDR3 residues: CASGKAGTYEQYF. The CDR3 nucleotides are TGTGCCAGCGGAAAAGCGGGAACCTACGAGCAGTACTTC.

V is TRBV18 and J is TRBJ2-7; TRBD2 matches 9 bases. The germline CDR1 and CDR2 sequences are KGHSH and LQKENI. The J segment lost 3 bases and the V segment lost 2 bases, leaving 2 bases of the junction unmatched. The CDR3 length is 14 residues. Here the CDR3 DNA reads TGTGCCAGCTCACCAAGGCGGGGGGGCTACGAGCAGTACTTC. It is translated as CASSPRRGGYEQYF.

This clone was recorded a few times. The rearrangement uses TRBV9 and TRBJ2-2; D is unresolved. From germline, CDR1 is SGDLS and CDR2 YYNGEE. The CDR3 runs 16 residues. V was shortened by 2 bases and J by 1 base, with 12 bases between the two germline ends. Here the CDR3 reads CASSVRWAGNTGELFF. The CDR3 nucleotides are TGTGCCAGCAGCGTCAGGTGGGCAGGGAACACCGGGGAGCTGTTTTTT.

V and J are TRBV7-8 and TRBJ1-3; 10 nucleotides align to TRBD1. The J segment lost 2 bases and the V segment lost 5 bases, leaving 12 bases of the junction unmatched. The germline V gene has CDR1 SGHVS and CDR2 FQNEAQ. The CDR3 is 18 amino acids. The CDR3 region is CASSPPGDRGYPGNTIYF. DNA for the CDR3: TGTGCCAGCAGCCCGCCGGGGGACAGGGGATATCCTGGAAACACCATATATTTT.

This sequence joins TRBV18 and TRBJ1-6; D is undetermined. There are 16 residues in the CDR3. Trimming took 5 bases from V and 6 from J, leaving 17 bases between them. Per germline, CDR1 KGHSH and CDR2 LQKENI. CDR3 in DNA: TGTGCCAGCTCATCCTCCCGGGGAGGCAGTAATTCACCCCTCCACTTT. Translating gives CASSSSRGGSNSPLHF. Full variable domain (remainder filled in from reference TRBV18 and TRBJ1-6): NAGVMQNPRHLVRRRGQEARLRCSPMKGHSHVYWYRQLPEEGLKFMVYLQKENIIDESGMPKERFSAEFPKEGPSILRIQQVVRGDSAAYFCASSSSRGGSNSPLHFGNGTRLTVT.

This chain joins TRBV5-4 and TRBJ2-3; no clear D. This CDR3 spans 13 amino acids. V was cut by 4 bases and J by 1 base, with 7 bases left in between. Germline V lookup: CDR1 SGHNT, CDR2 YYREEE (reference sequence). CDR3 protein: CASSGFRTDTQYF. In DNA form, the CDR3 reads TGTGCCAGCAGCGGCTTCCGCACAGATACGCAGTATTTT.

This clone came up once. The gene calls are TRBV5-1 and TRBJ2-7, with 9 bases matching TRBD2. The junction had 5 bases not matched to a gene; V was cut back by 4 bases and J by 3 bases. The V gene's germline CDR1 is SGHRS and CDR2 YFSETQ. The CDR3 is made up of 14 amino acids. The DNA for the CDR3 is TGCGCCAGCAGCCCCAGACTAGCGGACTACGAGCAGTACTTC. It codes for CASSPRLADYEQYF.

The chain is built from TRBV27 and TRBJ1-5, with a weak D call TRBD1 (5 bases). Germline V gives CDR1 MNHEY, CDR2 SMNVEV (reference sequence). The CDR3 consists of 13 residues. Trimming cost V 2 bases and J 7 bases, with 9 bases left between them. CDR3 loop: CASSLQGRQPQHF. DNA of the CDR3: TGTGCCAGCAGTTTACAGGGCAGACAGCCCCAGCATTTT.

The gene calls are TRBV28 and TRBJ2-2; tentative D call: TRBD2 (6 bases). V was shortened by 2 bases and J by 7 bases, with 14 bases between the two germline ends. The CDR3 covers 15 residues. The germline gives CDR1 MDHEN, CDR2 SYDVKM. The CDR3 reads CASSLRGPGGGELFF. CDR3 DNA: TGTGCCAGCAGTTTACGAGGGCCCGGGGGCGGGGAGCTGTTTTTT.